This entry concerns a single TCR beta chain. The target antigen is unknown. The data were taken from a study of cytomegalovirus exposure and HLA in healthy donors. PCR amplification relied on 60 Vbeta primers (plus 13 Jbeta primers). The method was immunoSEQ multiplex PCR; TCRdb's version includes in-frame clones alone and lacks a portion of them. The sample shows about 120,000 clones, roughly 8.6% of them seen only once. Study-wide results and limits: In a later analysis, specific HLA alleles were associated with 15,000 to 20,000 TCR beta sequences at a 0.05 false discovery rate. The study found most TCR sequences rare, yet found some public TCRs in many donors.

Trimming left V 4 bases short and J 2 bases short, with 15 bases between. Germline loops: CDR1 SGHDN, CDR2 FVKESK. The CDR3 runs to 16 residues. Source material: PBMCs. This chain links TRBV14 with TRBJ1-5; no firm D call. The source is a woman aged 35 to 49 in good health and CMV-seropositive. The CDR3 region is CASSPDDIIRNQPQHF. For the CDR3, the DNA is TGTGCCAGCAGCCCAGACGACATAATCCGCAATCAGCCCCAGCATTTT.